The T cell receptor (beta chain) under discussion was sequenced for a study of post-analysis software for immune sequencing data. Study context: Included among the disease courses, which were recorded for the cohort, were relapsing-remitting, secondary progressive and progressive-relapsing multiple sclerosis. Findings and limits, study-wide: Compared against controls, patients with multiple sclerosis displayed significantly lower normalized Chao1 diversity. The five TRBV segments detected at higher frequency in patients than in controls included TRBV5-6, TRBV5-1 and TRBV20-1. By F measure, samples from a shared preparation batch strongly co-clustered.

This clonotype was observed at least ten times. Its antigen is not identified. Germline values: CDR1 SQVTM, CDR2 ANQGSEA. This CDR3 is built from 14 residues. V shed 8 bases, J shed 4 bases, and the junction held 6 bases outside the gene matches. TCR beta cDNA libraries included unique molecular identifiers. cDNA molecules numbering around 450,000 came from roughly 1 to 10 million T cells. TCRdb ran MiXCR on the PCR reads and lists one entry per CDR3 protein. Seen here are about 760,000 distinct CDR3 sequences, less than 35% observed once, and the top ten hold more than 0.45%. Sequencing was carried out using blood. The chain has TRBV29-1 and TRBJ2-1; TRBD2 agrees at 12 bases. The receptor comes from a girl under 18 with multiple sclerosis. The CDR3 here is CSLGGLAGYNEQFF. CDR3 in DNA: TGCAGCTTGGGAGGACTAGCGGGGTACAATGAGCAGTTCTTC.